The 4 T cell receptor beta chains below all came from one sample that was sequenced in a study of T-cell memory formation after mild COVID-19. One entry per CDR3 protein, called by TCRdb with MiXCR from the 5' RACE reads. This table has 350,000 to 450,000 distinct CDR3 sequences, around 28% appearing once. The sequenced sample was PBMCs or a T cell subset sorted from them (not recorded which). Receptor source: an adult woman who had mild COVID-19 (a few samples of this study predate the infection). Cell type and time point are not known.

This clonotype appeared many times. In nucleotides, the CDR3 is TGTGCCAGCAGCACAGAGATCGCCGGGGAGCTGTTTTTT. Amino acids: CASSTEIAGELFF. The V gene is TRBV7-9, the J gene TRBJ2-2; the D is unclear. The CDR3 covers 13 residues. The germline V gene encodes CDR1 SEHNR and CDR2 FQNEAQ (reference sequence). The V end lost 5 bases, the J end lost 6 bases, and 10 bases lay between the germline ends. The entire variable domain, with the rest obtained from reference TRBV7-9 and TRBJ2-2, is as follows: DTGVSQNPRHKITKRGQNVTFRCDPISEHNRLYWYRQTLGQGPEFLTYFQNEAQLEKSRLLSDRFSAERPKGSFSTLEIQRTEQGDSAMYLCASSTEIAGELFFGEGSRLTVL.

The chain employs TRBV5-1 and TRBJ2-3; 9 nucleotides agree with TRBD2. This CDR3 has 17 residues. Trimming took 0 bases from V and 3 from J; bases not matched to a gene: 8. The germline CDR1 and CDR2 sequences are SGHRS and YFSETQ. CDR3 DNA: TGCGCCAGCAGCTTGGGCGGGGGGGCGGCGAGAACAGATACGCAGTATTTT. Amino acids: CASSLGGGAARTDTQYF.

The CDR3, as DNA: TGTGCCAGCAGTGTGAACCGGGACACATCAGCCTACGAGCAGTACTTC. This sequence encodes CASSVNRDTSAYEQYF. The chain uses TRBV2 and TRBJ2-7; D is possibly TRBD1 (6 bases). This CDR3 region has 16 residues. Germline V CDR1 and CDR2: SNHLY, FYNNEI. V was shortened by 4 bases and J by 2 bases, with 18 bases between the two germline ends.

This clonotype turned up a few times. The chain is built from TRBV6-2 or TRBV6-3 and TRBJ2-2; D unclear. The CDR3 runs to 14 residues. V gave up 7 bases and J gave up 2 bases, with 11 bases separating them. Looked up from germline, CDR1 is MNHEY and CDR2 is SVGEGT. CDR3 residues: CASKVLINTGELFF. Written as DNA, the CDR3 is TGTGCCAGCAAGGTTCTGATAAACACCGGGGAGCTGTTTTTT.